This T cell receptor (beta chain) appears in the sequencing data of a study of blood T cells in healthy people across ages. Study-wide results and caveats: Expanded clonotype changes were possibly confounded by unknown donor CMV status.

In germline, CDR1 is DFQATT, CDR2 SNEGSKA (reference sequence). There are 15 residues in the CDR3. V lost 6 bases, J lost 0 bases, and 15 bases lay in between. The use of a sample-barcoded 5' primer and a J-beta primer mix characterized a second PCR of roughly 6 to 11 cycles. All cDNA molecules were each tagged by a template-switch adaptor with 12 random nucleotides. TCRdb used MiXCR to reprocess the 5' RACE reads, holding one entry per CDR3 protein. The sample lists roughly 800,000 distinct CDR3 sequences, roughly 24% occurring once. Remarks on this clonotype: Its antigen is unknown.

A further study also used this sample, focusing on T cells of mothers and their children. That paper states: The sample comes from fewer than 10 healthy Caucasian donors: mothers and children. Per 15 ul, 1.5 ug of RNA was used, with all extracted RNA going into cDNA synthesis.

V usage is TRBV20-1 and J usage is TRBJ2-4, with D possibly being TRBD2 (7 bases). Sequenced input: blood. The receptor was isolated from a boy aged 5-17 years in good health. The CDR3 reads CSAQWGGEAKNIQYF. CDR3 DNA sequence: TGCAGTGCCCAGTGGGGGGGCGAAGCCAAAAACATTCAGTACTTC.